A selection of T cell receptor beta chains follows, all from one sample in a study of blood T cell repertoires in COVID-19. The data were produced by immunoSEQ multiplex PCR, yet TCRdb's version contains in-frame clones alone and is incomplete. The sample includes 96,000 or so clones, roughly 90% of them seen just once. The sequencing input was peripheral blood. Source of these receptors: a human donor with COVID-19, enrolled during active disease. The donor label of this sample is uncertain. Each CDR3 is given with its conserved first and last residue. A D gene is named only where the DNA matches it firmly. Rows give clone size only sometimes, using once, few, many, or a class for an expanded clone.

j_gene | abundance | d_gene | v_gene | CDR3nt | CDR3aa
TRBJ1-5 | - | - | TRBV4-2 | TGTGCCAGCAGCCAACAAGACAGGAACAATCAGCCCCAGCATTTT | CASSQQDRNNQPQHF
TRBJ1-5 | - | - | TRBV9 | TGTGCCAGCAGCGTAGAAGCGGGGGCGGCAGGGAGGCAGCCCCAGCATTTT | CASSVEAGAAGRQPQHF
TRBJ1-2 | - | - | TRBV7-9 | TGTGCCAGCAGCTCCGAGAGGGTTCGCGGCTACACCTTC | CASSSERVRGYTF
TRBJ1-5 | - | TRBD1 | TRBV5-6 | TGTGCCAGCAGCTTGGGCGACAGGGACGGTCAGCCCCAGCATTTT | CASSLGDRDGQPQHF
TRBJ1-2 | once | - | TRBV21-1 | TGTGCCAGCAGCCCGGGACAGGGGGTTCGGAACTATGGCTACACCTTC | CASSPGQGVRNYGYTF
TRBJ1-6 | - | - | TRBV6-6 | TGTGCCAGCAGTTCGCCGGGATCTAATTCACCCCTCCACTTT | CASSSPGSNSPLHF
TRBJ1-5 | - | TRBD1 | TRBV6-6 | TGTGCCAGCACTTCCCGACAGGGGGATCAGCCCCAGCATTTT | CASTSRQGDQPQHF
TRBJ1-2 | once | TRBD1 | TRBV12-3/TRBV12-4 | TGTGCCAGCAGACGACAGGGAGACTATGGCTACACCTTC | CASRRQGDYGYTF
TRBJ1-1 | - | - | TRBV12-5 | TGTGCTAGTGGTTTGGGGCTTGACACTGAAGCTTTCTTT | CASGLGLDTEAFF
TRBJ1-1 | - | - | TRBV7-2 | TGTGCCAGCAGGCGGGACCCCAAGACTGAAGCTTTCTTT | CASRRDPKTEAFF
TRBJ2-1 | - | TRBD2 | TRBV7-9 | TGTGCCAGCAGCTTAACATGGACTAGCGGGAGGGGAGAGCAGTTCTTC | CASSLTWTSGRGEQFF
TRBJ1-2 | - | - | TRBV2 | TGTGCCAGCAGCGTAGGCCCGGGGAGGGACTATGGCTACACCTTC | CASSVGPGRDYGYTF
TRBJ2-5 | - | - | TRBV11-3 | TGTGCCAGCAGCTCGACTGGACTGGGACAAGAGACCCAGTACTTC | CASSSTGLGQETQYF
TRBJ2-1 | - | TRBD2 | TRBV3-1/TRBV3-2 | TGTGCCAGCAGCCAAGTGAGAGAACGGGAGGGCGCACGGGGTGAGCAGTTCTTC | CASSQVREREGARGEQFF
TRBJ2-5 | - | - | TRBV10-1 | TGCGCCAGCAGTCCCGGGGGAGAGACCCAGTACTTC | CASSPGGETQYF
TRBJ2-7 | once | - | TRBV9 | TGTGCCAGCAGCGGGACTGTTCTTGGCTACGAGCAGTACTTC | CASSGTVLGYEQYF
TRBJ1-4 | - | - | TRBV7-9 | TGTGCCAGCAGCTTAGACGACAGTGGGGAAAAACTGTTTTTT | CASSLDDSGEKLFF
TRBJ1-1 | - | - | TRBV5-1 | TGCGCCAGCCGGAGATCAGTTGATGGGGCGACTGAAGCTTTCTTT | CASRRSVDGATEAFF
TRBJ2-3 | - | - | TRBV2 | TGTGCCAGCACCCTGTTCCAGCGGGCAGATACGCAGTATTTT | CASTLFQRADTQYF
TRBJ2-2 | - | - | TRBV12-3/TRBV12-4 | TGTGCCAGCAGTCATCCCCCCACCGGGGAGCTGTTTTTT | CASSHPPTGELFF
TRBJ2-5 | - | - | TRBV4-1 | TGCGCCAGCAGCCAAGTACAGGGCCTCGGGGAGACCCAGTACTTC | CASSQVQGLGETQYF
TRBJ1-1 | - | - | TRBV30 | TGTGCCTGGACGCGGGGACCGGTCACTGAAGCTTTCTTT | CAWTRGPVTEAFF
TRBJ1-3 | - | TRBD1 | TRBV28 | TGTGCCAGCAGGGGACAGGGACATGGAAACACCATATATTTT | CASRGQGHGNTIYF
TRBJ1-1 | few | TRBD1 | TRBV9 | TGTGCCAGCAGGGATGGGGACAGCGTGAACACTGAAGCTTTCTTT | CASRDGDSVNTEAFF
TRBJ1-4 | few | - | TRBV6-5 | TGTGCCAGCAGTTACGAACGGGGAGACGAAAAACTGTTTTTT | CASSYERGDEKLFF
TRBJ1-1 | once | - | TRBV29-1 | TGCAGCGCCCAAACGGGGGGAGGGACTGAAGCTTTCTTT | CSAQTGGGTEAFF
TRBJ1-1 | - | - | TRBV28 | TGTGCCAGCAGTTTGGCGGCGGGGAACACTGAAGCTTTCTTT | CASSLAAGNTEAFF
TRBJ2-5 | - | TRBD2 | TRBV27 | TGTGCCAGCAGTTCGCCGGGACTAGCGGGGCCAGAGACCCAGTACTTC | CASSSPGLAGPETQYF
TRBJ1-1 | once | TRBD1 | TRBV3-1/TRBV3-2 | TGTGCCAGCAGCCGCTTAACCCCGGGACAGGGGGTAGCTTTCTTT | CASSRLTPGQGVAFF
TRBJ1-4 | - | - | TRBV18 | TGTGCCAGCTCACCTCAAAAGTCGGATGAAAAACTGTTTTTT | CASSPQKSDEKLFF
TRBJ2-7 | - | TRBD2 | TRBV2 | TGTGCCAGCAGTGATAAGGGACTAGCGGGAAATGCCTACGAGCAGTACTTC | CASSDKGLAGNAYEQYF
TRBJ2-3 | - | TRBD2 | TRBV7-3 | TGTGCCAGCAGCGCAAGACTAGCGGGGGCGTCAGATACGCAGTATTTT | CASSARLAGASDTQYF
TRBJ1-5 | once | TRBD1 | TRBV5-6 | TGTGCCAGCAGCTTCTGGGACAGCAGGCAGCCCCAGCATTTT | CASSFWDSRQPQHF
TRBJ2-7 | - | - | TRBV11-2 | TGTGCCAGCAGCTTAAGGCGGGGTGGGGAACCCTACGAGCAGTACTTC | CASSLRRGGEPYEQYF
TRBJ1-1 | few | - | TRBV27 | TGTGCCAGCGCACCCCGAGGAGGGATCGGCACTGAAGCTTTCTTT | CASAPRGGIGTEAFF
TRBJ2-7 | - | - | TRBV5-6 | TGTGCCAGCAGCATACAACGGGGGACCTACTCCTACGAGCAGTACTTC | CASSIQRGTYSYEQYF
TRBJ2-1 | few | TRBD1 | TRBV5-6 | TGTGCCAGCAGCTTGGAGGGACAGAAGATTTACAATGAGCAGTTCTTC | CASSLEGQKIYNEQFF
TRBJ2-3 | - | - | TRBV19 | TGTGCCAGTAGTATCTTGGCGGAAAGCACAGATACGCAGTATTTT | CASSILAESTDTQYF
TRBJ1-2 | - | - | TRBV21-1 | TGTGCCAGCAGCAAACGTGGGGGACAGGGCTACACCTTC | CASSKRGGQGYTF
TRBJ2-7 | - | TRBD2 | TRBV30 | TGTGCCTGGAACTTAGCGGGACTTCACTACGAGCAGTACTTC | CAWNLAGLHYEQYF
TRBJ2-5 | - | TRBD1 | TRBV6-2/TRBV6-3 | TGTGCCAGCAGCAGGGACAGGGACCAAGAGACCCAGTACTTC | CASSRDRDQETQYF
TRBJ2-5 | - | TRBD2 | TRBV7-2 | TGTGCCAGCAGCTTAGTTCTAGCGGGAGTAGAGACCCAGTACTTC | CASSLVLAGVETQYF
TRBJ2-7 | - | - | TRBV6-1 | TGTGCCAGCAGTGAATCGGTCGGTGATTTCCCCTACGAGCAGTACTTC | CASSESVGDFPYEQYF
TRBJ2-3 | - | TRBD2 | TRBV5-1 | TGCGCCAGCAGCTTGGGACTAGCGGGGGACCTCCCGGATACGCAGTATTTT | CASSLGLAGDLPDTQYF
TRBJ2-3 | - | - | TRBV5-1 | TGCGCCAGCAGCTTGGGTGGAGGTAACACAGATACGCAGTATTTT | CASSLGGGNTDTQYF
TRBJ2-7 | - | - | TRBV10-1 | TGCGCCAGCAGTATGGTCAGGGGTGTTGGCGAGCAGTACTTC | CASSMVRGVGEQYF
TRBJ2-1 | - | - | TRBV5-4 | TGTGCCAGCAGCTTCGCGGGATACAATGAGCAGTTCTTC | CASSFAGYNEQFF
TRBJ2-2 | - | TRBD1 | TRBV7-3 | TGTGCCAGCAGCCTATTCCCACAAGGACAGGGTAACACCGGGGAGCTGTTTTTT | CASSLFPQGQGNTGELFF
TRBJ2-7 | - | TRBD2 | TRBV7-9 | TGTGCCAGCAGCCCCCGACTAGCGGGAGCCTACGAGCAGTACTTC | CASSPRLAGAYEQYF
TRBJ2-3 | - | TRBD1 | TRBV5-1 | TGCGCCAGCACCTATTTATCAGGGGACAGCCTCAGCACAGATACGCAGTATTTT | CASTYLSGDSLSTDTQYF
TRBJ1-4 | - | - | TRBV2 | TGTGCCAGCAGCTCCGGGACTAGGGGTGAAAAACTGTTTTTT | CASSSGTRGEKLFF